A selection of T cell receptor beta chains follows, all from one sample in a study of blood T cell repertoires in COVID-19. TCRdb's table, derived via immunoSEQ multiplex PCR, lists solely in-frame clones and lacks some. Of some 50,000 clones in the sample, around 83% are singletons; the top ten hold over 5%. Sequencing was done on a sample of peripheral blood. Receptor source: a woman of 80 years or more with acute or convalescent COVID-19. Both conserved end residues are part of each CDR3. A D gene is named only where the DNA matches it firmly. Only some rows state a clone size, as once, few, many or a class for expanded clones.

V gene	CDR3 length	J gene	D gene	clone size	CDR3 DNA	CDR3 protein
TRBV2	13	TRBJ1-1	TRBD1	NA	TGTGCCAGCAGCTCGGACAGGGCCACTGAAGCTTTCTTT	CASSSDRATEAFF
TRBV30	15	TRBJ1-4	TRBD1	NA	TGTGCCTGGAGGGACCCGGGACAGGGTGTGGGAAAACTGTTTTTT	CAWRDPGQGVGKLFF
TRBV27	16	TRBJ1-5	NA	NA	TGTGCCAGCTGGACCCTCGGGGGGGGACGAAATCAGCCCCAGCATTTT	CASWTLGGGRNQPQHF
TRBV7-6	15	TRBJ1-3	NA	NA	TGTGCCAGCAGCACACAACAGGGTCGGGGAAACACCATATATTTT	CASSTQQGRGNTIYF
TRBV18	18	TRBJ1-2	TRBD1	NA	TGTGCCAGCTCACCAGAGGCGACAGGGCCTTTATCTAACTATGGCTACACCTTC	CASSPEATGPLSNYGYTF
TRBV30	13	TRBJ1-2	TRBD1	NA	TGTGCCTGGAGTGGACAGGGCTACTATGGCTACACCTTC	CAWSGQGYYGYTF
TRBV5-4	14	TRBJ1-2	TRBD1	NA	TGTGCCAGCAGCTCGGACGGGACAGGGTTAGGCTACACCTTC	CASSSDGTGLGYTF
TRBV19	18	TRBJ2-4	NA	NA	TGTGCCAGTAGTACCCTCGTTGAGGGCGTTATAGCCAAAAACATTCAGTACTTC	CASSTLVEGVIAKNIQYF
TRBV19	16	TRBJ1-5	NA	NA	TGTGCCAGTAGTATGAAGGGGATAAATAGCAATCAGCCCCAGCATTTT	CASSMKGINSNQPQHF
TRBV27	16	TRBJ1-4	NA	NA	TGTGCCAGCAGTTTCAGCAGGGGAGGGTGGAGTGAAAAACTGTTTTTT	CASSFSRGGWSEKLFF
TRBV7-9	15	TRBJ1-2	TRBD1	NA	TGTGCCAGCAGCTTAGCGGGACAGGGAGCGGATGGCTACACCTTC	CASSLAGQGADGYTF
TRBV7-6	14	TRBJ2-1	NA	NA	TGTGCCAGCAGCTTAGGGACAGAAAAAGATGAGCAGTTCTTC	CASSLGTEKDEQFF
TRBV6-5	14	TRBJ2-3	NA	once	TGTGCCAGCAGTCCGACAGGTCGGGCAGATACGCAGTATTTT	CASSPTGRADTQYF
TRBV6-5	15	TRBJ1-2	NA	NA	TGTGCCAGCAGTACCCCTCCGAGGAGGGTGTATGGCTACACCTTC	CASSTPPRRVYGYTF
TRBV9	14	TRBJ2-3	NA	once	TGTGCCAGCAGTCCTAGATATAACACAGATACGCAGTATTTT	CASSPRYNTDTQYF
TRBV5-1	15	TRBJ2-7	TRBD2	NA	TGCGCCAGCAGCTTTGACAGCGGGGACTACGAGCAGCAGTACTTC	CASSFDSGDYEQQYF
TRBV12-3/TRBV12-4	13	TRBJ1-4	NA	NA	TGTGCCAGCAGTGTAAGGAGCTCGGAAAAACTGTTTTTT	CASSVRSSEKLFF
TRBV11-3	14	TRBJ2-3	TRBD2	NA	TGTGCCAGCAGCTTAGAAGGACTAGCGGGGGAGCAGTATTTT	CASSLEGLAGEQYF
TRBV19	15	TRBJ2-7	TRBD1	NA	TGTGCCAGTAGTATAGGTGCGGGACAGGGTCGTGAGCAGTACTTC	CASSIGAGQGREQYF
TRBV10-3	14	TRBJ1-2	NA	once	TGTGCCATCAGTGAGTCGAGGGCAGAGTATGGCTACACCTTC	CAISESRAEYGYTF
TRBV6-7	19	TRBJ1-1	TRBD1	NA	TGTGCCAGCAGTTACTGTACAGGGGGCTCCTTCTTGTCGAACACTGAAGCTTTCTTT	CASSYCTGGSFLSNTEAFF
TRBV27	14	TRBJ2-7	NA	NA	TGTGCCAGCAGTCTCGGGACTGTCCCGTACGAGCAGTACTTC	CASSLGTVPYEQYF
TRBV5-4	15	TRBJ2-2	TRBD2	NA	TGTGCCAGCAGCTCCCCCAGCGGGGGGGCCGGGGAGCTGTTTTTT	CASSSPSGGAGELFF
TRBV27	11	TRBJ1-1	TRBD1	NA	TGTGCCAGCAGTGACAGGGTCGGGGCTTTCTTT	CASSDRVGAFF
TRBV6-2/TRBV6-3	18	TRBJ1-1	TRBD1	NA	TGTGCCAGCAGCCCGTTGGGACAGGGGGAGCCCGTAAGATTTGAAGCTTTCTTT	CASSPLGQGEPVRFEAFF
TRBV9	16	TRBJ1-6	TRBD1	few	TGTGCCAGCAGCCCCCACAGGGGTACCTATAATTCACCCCTCCACTTT	CASSPHRGTYNSPLHF
TRBV14	14	TRBJ1-2	NA	few	TGTGCCAGCAGCCAAGTAGGGGGTAACTATGGCTACACCTTC	CASSQVGGNYGYTF
TRBV5-4	12	TRBJ2-7	NA	NA	TGTGCCAGCAGCGCTCAGGGCTACGAGCAGTACTTC	CASSAQGYEQYF
TRBV11-2	15	TRBJ2-7	NA	NA	TGTGCCAGCAGCTTAGGTTCTAGGGGTTCCTACGAGCAGTACTTC	CASSLGSRGSYEQYF
TRBV18	13	TRBJ1-4	NA	NA	TGTGCCAGCTCACCGGGGGCCGATGAAAAACTGTTTTTT	CASSPGADEKLFF
TRBV9	16	TRBJ1-1	NA	NA	TGTGCCAGCAGCGCCCTCTTGGGCGGGGCGAACACTGAAGCTTTCTTT	CASSALLGGANTEAFF
TRBV3-1/TRBV3-2	15	TRBJ1-3	TRBD1	NA	TGTGCCAGCAGCCAAGAGGCTGGACAGGGGAACACCATATATTTT	CASSQEAGQGNTIYF
TRBV10-2	15	TRBJ1-5	TRBD1	NA	TGCGCCAGCAGTGACAGGGGGGCAGGCAATCAGCCCCAGCATTTT	CASSDRGAGNQPQHF
TRBV10-1	14	TRBJ2-1	NA	NA	TGCGCCAGCAGTGAGTCCCCCAGCTACAATGAGCAGTTCTTC	CASSESPSYNEQFF
TRBV25-1	16	TRBJ1-6	TRBD1	NA	TGTGCCAGCAGTGGGGGCCACGGGACAGGGAATTCACCCCTCCACTTT	CASSGGHGTGNSPLHF
TRBV9	13	TRBJ1-4	NA	NA	TGTGCCAGCAGCCGCCTCGGGGAGGAAAAACTGTTTTTT	CASSRLGEEKLFF
TRBV30	13	TRBJ1-3	NA	few	TGTGCCTGGAACAGCCTCTCTGGAAACACCATATATTTT	CAWNSLSGNTIYF
TRBV6-1	13	TRBJ1-2	NA	NA	TGTGCCAGCAGTGAAGCGGGAGTCTATGGCTACACCTTC	CASSEAGVYGYTF
TRBV29-1	12	TRBJ1-1	NA	NA	TGCAGCGTTGAACAGGGAGGCACTGAAGCTTTCTTT	CSVEQGGTEAFF
TRBV6-2/TRBV6-3	16	TRBJ2-5	TRBD2	NA	TGTGCCAGCAGTCCAATAGCGGGGAGATACCAAGAGACCCAGTACTTC	CASSPIAGRYQETQYF
TRBV4-1	15	TRBJ2-7	NA	NA	TGCGCCAGCAGCCCCCGACAGGTGGGTTCCTACGAGCAGTACTTC	CASSPRQVGSYEQYF
TRBV7-9	14	TRBJ2-1	TRBD2	NA	TGTGCCAGTGTACTAGCGGGGGGGCCGGGTGAGCAGTTCTTC	CASVLAGGPGEQFF
TRBV19	18	TRBJ1-1	TRBD1	NA	TGTGCCAGTAGTATCGATCACGGGACAGGGGGCCGTGGCACTGAAGCTTTCTTT	CASSIDHGTGGRGTEAFF
TRBV6-1	12	TRBJ1-6	NA	NA	TGTGCCAGCAGTGAAGTGCCTATACCCCTCCACTTT	CASSEVPIPLHF
TRBV30	14	TRBJ1-2	NA	few	TGTGCCTTGTCTCGAGGTCCCTCGGAATGGGGCTACACCTTC	CALSRGPSEWGYTF
TRBV19	15	TRBJ2-2	NA	NA	TGTGCCAGTAGTCGCGGGACGGCGAACACCGGGGAGCTGTTTTTT	CASSRGTANTGELFF
TRBV11-2	15	TRBJ2-7	TRBD1	NA	TGTGCCAGCAGCTTTGCTGGGACAGGGCCCTACGAGCAGTACTTC	CASSFAGTGPYEQYF
TRBV5-1	16	TRBJ2-2	TRBD2	NA	TGCGCCAGCAGCTGGACCCTAGCGGGGGGTACCGGGGAGCTGTTTTTT	CASSWTLAGGTGELFF
TRBV4-1	15	TRBJ2-5	TRBD1	NA	TGCGCCAGCAGGGCCGGGACAGGGTGGGGAGAGACCCAGTACTTC	CASRAGTGWGETQYF
TRBV5-1	14	TRBJ2-2	NA	few	TGCGCCAGCACCCCGGGACAGAACACCGGGGAGCTGTTTTTT	CASTPGQNTGELFF
TRBV19	15	TRBJ1-2	NA	NA	TGTGCCAGTAGTATCCCAGGACAGTCTAACTATGGCTACACCTTC	CASSIPGQSNYGYTF
TRBV19	11	TRBJ1-1	NA	NA	TGTGCCAGTAGACAGGCCCGTGAAGCTTTCTTT	CASRQAREAFF
TRBV5-1	16	TRBJ2-2	TRBD1	few	TGCGCCAGCAGCCTACAGGGGTTCGCGAACACCGGGGAGCTGTTTTTT	CASSLQGFANTGELFF
TRBV2	17	TRBJ2-6	TRBD1	NA	TGTGCCAGCAGTGGGGACAGGGGGCTCTCTGGGGCCAACGTCCTGACTTTC	CASSGDRGLSGANVLTF
TRBV18	13	TRBJ1-1	NA	NA	TGTGCCAGCTCCTATGACAAGAACACTGAAGCTTTCTTT	CASSYDKNTEAFF
TRBV11-2	12	TRBJ2-1	NA	NA	TGTGCCAGCACCCCGGGGTACAATGAGCAGTTCTTC	CASTPGYNEQFF
TRBV7-2	15	TRBJ2-5	NA	NA	TGTGCCAGCAGCTTAGTCCGGGGCGGGGAAGAGACCCAGTACTTC	CASSLVRGGEETQYF
TRBV24-1	17	TRBJ2-3	TRBD1	large	TGTGCCACCAGTGATCCCAAACGCGACAGGGTCACAGATACGCAGTATTTT	CATSDPKRDRVTDTQYF
TRBV11-2	15	TRBJ1-3	NA	NA	TGTGCCAGCAGTCAGTTACGAGGCTCTGGAAACACCATATATTTT	CASSQLRGSGNTIYF